This note documents a single T cell receptor beta chain sequence. Its antigen is not identified. A primer in the constant region served to generate TCR beta cDNA from approximately 500 ng of total RNA. What produced the TCR beta libraries was three nested multiplex PCR rounds using slightly modified ARM-PCR. Both of the initial two PCR rounds ran for nine to ten cycles and employed TRBV1-TRBV30 forward primers alongside a C-beta reverse primer. From the multiplex PCR reads, TCRdb called clonotypes with MiXCR, one entry per CDR3 protein. This sample has about 100,000 distinct CDR3 sequences, with 55% to 75% found just once. This sample stems from a study of tumor-infiltrating lymphocytes in primary liver carcinoma. Both RNA and DNA were isolated together from around 20-30 mg of bulk tissue that had not been sorted. Surgery removed the patients' primary liver carcinoma. Overall study results and limits: Paired tumor-adjacent and tumor-blood samples overlapped less than tumor region pairs did. The 250 largest clones made up significantly more of tumor than blood repertoires (p = 0.039).

The CDR3 runs to 14 residues. CDR1 SGHAT and CDR2 FQNNGV come from the germline V gene. The V gene lost 9 bases and the J gene lost 4 bases, with 17 bases spanning the gap. The TCR sequence derives from a woman in her fifties or sixties with primary liver carcinoma and hepatitis B virus infection. The specimen was liver tumor tissue from sampling region 5. Regarding subset: tumor region T5, tumor centre. The chain links TRBV11-2 to TRBJ2-3, with D tentatively TRBD2 (6 bases). The CDR3 sequence is CASSPRTGADTQYF. CDR3 in DNA: TGTGCCAGTAGCCCCCGGACGGGAGCAGATACGCAGTATTTT.